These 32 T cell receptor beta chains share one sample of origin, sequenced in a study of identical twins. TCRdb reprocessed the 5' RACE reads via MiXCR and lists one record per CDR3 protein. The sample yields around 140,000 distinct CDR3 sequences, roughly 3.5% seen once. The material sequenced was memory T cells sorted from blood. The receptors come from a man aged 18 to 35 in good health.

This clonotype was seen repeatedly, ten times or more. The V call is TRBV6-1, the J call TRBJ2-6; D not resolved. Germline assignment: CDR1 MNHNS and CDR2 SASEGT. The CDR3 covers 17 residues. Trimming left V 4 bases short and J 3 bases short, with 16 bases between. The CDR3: CASSVDGRVIGANVLTF. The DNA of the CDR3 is TGTGCCAGCAGTGTAGACGGTAGGGTCATTGGGGCCAACGTCCTGACTTTC.

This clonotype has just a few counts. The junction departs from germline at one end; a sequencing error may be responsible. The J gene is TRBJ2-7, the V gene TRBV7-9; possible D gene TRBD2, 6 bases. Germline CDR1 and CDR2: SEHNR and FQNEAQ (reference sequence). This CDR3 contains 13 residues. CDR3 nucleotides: TGTGCCAGCAGCCCCGGGACTTCGCACGAGCATTACTTC. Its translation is CASSPGTSHEHYF. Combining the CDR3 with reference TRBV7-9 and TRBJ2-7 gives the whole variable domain DTGVSQNPRHKITKRGQNVTFRCDPISEHNRLYWYRQTLGQGPEFLTYFQNEAQLEKSRLLSDRFSAERPKGSFSTLEIQRTEQGDSAMYLCASSPGTSHEHYFGPGTRLTVT.

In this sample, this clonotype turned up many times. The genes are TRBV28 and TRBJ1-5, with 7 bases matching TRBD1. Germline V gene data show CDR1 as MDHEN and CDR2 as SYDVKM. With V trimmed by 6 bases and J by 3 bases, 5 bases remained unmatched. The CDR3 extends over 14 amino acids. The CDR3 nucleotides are TGTGCCAGCAGGATGGGACAGAACAATCAGCCCCAGCATTTT. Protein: CASRMGQNNQPQHF.

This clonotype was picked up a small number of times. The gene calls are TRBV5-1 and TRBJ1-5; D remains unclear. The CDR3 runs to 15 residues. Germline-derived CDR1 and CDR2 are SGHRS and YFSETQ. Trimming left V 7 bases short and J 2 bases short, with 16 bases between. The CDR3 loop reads CASLWTHRGNQPQHF. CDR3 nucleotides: TGCGCCAGCTTATGGACCCATAGGGGCAATCAGCCCCAGCATTTT.

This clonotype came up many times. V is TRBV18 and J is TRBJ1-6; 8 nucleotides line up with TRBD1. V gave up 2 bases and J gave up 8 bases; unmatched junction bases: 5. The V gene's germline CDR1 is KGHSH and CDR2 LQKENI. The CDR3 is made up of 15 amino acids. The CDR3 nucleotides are TGTGCCAGCTCACCAAAACAGGGGGAGGATTCACCCCTCCACTTT. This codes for CASSPKQGEDSPLHF.

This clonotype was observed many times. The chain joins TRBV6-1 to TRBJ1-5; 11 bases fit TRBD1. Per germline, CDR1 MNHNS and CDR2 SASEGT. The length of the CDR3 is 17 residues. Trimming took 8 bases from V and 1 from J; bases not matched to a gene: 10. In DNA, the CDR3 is TGTGCCAGCCAACCATGGACAGGGGGCGGAAGCAATCAGCCCCAGCATTTT. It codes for CASQPWTGGGSNQPQHF.

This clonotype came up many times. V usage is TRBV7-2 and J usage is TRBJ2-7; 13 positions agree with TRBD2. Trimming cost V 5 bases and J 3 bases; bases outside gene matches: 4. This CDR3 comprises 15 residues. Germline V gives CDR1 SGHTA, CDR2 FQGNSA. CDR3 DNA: TGTGCCAGCAGCGCGGGACTAGCGGGATTCTACGAGCAGTACTTC. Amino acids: CASSAGLAGFYEQYF.

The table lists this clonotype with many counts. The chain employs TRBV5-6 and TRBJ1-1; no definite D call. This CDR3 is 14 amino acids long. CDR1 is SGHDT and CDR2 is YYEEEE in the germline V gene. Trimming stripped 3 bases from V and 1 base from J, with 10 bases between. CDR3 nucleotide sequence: TGTGCCAGCAGCTCGGGTCGGGGGAACACTGAAGCTTTCTTT. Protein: CASSSGRGNTEAFF.

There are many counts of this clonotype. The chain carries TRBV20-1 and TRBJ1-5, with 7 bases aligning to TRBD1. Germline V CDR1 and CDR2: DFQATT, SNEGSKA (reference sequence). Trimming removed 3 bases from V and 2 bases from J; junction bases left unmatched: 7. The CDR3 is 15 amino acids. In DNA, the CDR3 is TGCAGTGCTAGCCCTCAGGGGGTGGGCAATCAGCCCCAGCATTTT. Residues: CSASPQGVGNQPQHF.

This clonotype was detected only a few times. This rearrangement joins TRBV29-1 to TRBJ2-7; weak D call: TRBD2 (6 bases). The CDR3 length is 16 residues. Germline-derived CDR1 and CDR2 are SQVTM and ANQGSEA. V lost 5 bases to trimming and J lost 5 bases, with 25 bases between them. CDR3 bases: TGCAGCGTTCTAAGCAGTCACGGAAGGACTATCCACGAGCAGTACTTC. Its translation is CSVLSSHGRTIHEQYF.

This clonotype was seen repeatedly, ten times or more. CDR3 sequence reads: CASSQGMDEKLFF. The DNA of the CDR3 is TGTGCCAGCAGCCAAGGGATGGATGAAAAACTGTTTTTT. The chain carries TRBV4-2 and TRBJ1-4; D ambiguous. The CDR3 spans 13 residues. The germline V gene has CDR1 LGHNA and CDR2 YNFKEQ. V was cut by 1 base and J by 6 bases, with 6 bases left in between.

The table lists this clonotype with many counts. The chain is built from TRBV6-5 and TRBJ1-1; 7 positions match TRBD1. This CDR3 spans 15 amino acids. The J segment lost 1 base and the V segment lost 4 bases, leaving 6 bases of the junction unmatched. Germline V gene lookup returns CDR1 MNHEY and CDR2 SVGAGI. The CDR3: CASSSSQGGNTEAFF. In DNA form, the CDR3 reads TGTGCCAGCAGTTCGTCGCAGGGGGGGAACACTGAAGCTTTCTTT.

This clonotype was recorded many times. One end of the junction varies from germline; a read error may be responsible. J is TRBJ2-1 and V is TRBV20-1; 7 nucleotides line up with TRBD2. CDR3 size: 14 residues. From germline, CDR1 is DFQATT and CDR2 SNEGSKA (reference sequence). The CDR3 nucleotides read TGCAGTGCTAGAGAAAGCGGGATAAGTAATGAGCAGTCCTTC. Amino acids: CSARESGISNEQSF.

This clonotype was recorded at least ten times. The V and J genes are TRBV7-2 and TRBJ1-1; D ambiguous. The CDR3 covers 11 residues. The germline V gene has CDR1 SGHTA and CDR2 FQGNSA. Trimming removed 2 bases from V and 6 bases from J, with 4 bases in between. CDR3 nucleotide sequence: TGTGCCAGCAGCTTATTTGCTGAAGCTTTCTTT. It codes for CASSLFAEAFF.

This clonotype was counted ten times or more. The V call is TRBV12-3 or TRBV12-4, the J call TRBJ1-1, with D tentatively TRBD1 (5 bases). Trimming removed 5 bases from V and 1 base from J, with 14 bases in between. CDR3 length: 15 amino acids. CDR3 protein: CASSPPGRGNTEAFF. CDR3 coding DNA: TGTGCCAGCAGTCCCCCGGGACGGGGGAACACTGAAGCTTTCTTT.

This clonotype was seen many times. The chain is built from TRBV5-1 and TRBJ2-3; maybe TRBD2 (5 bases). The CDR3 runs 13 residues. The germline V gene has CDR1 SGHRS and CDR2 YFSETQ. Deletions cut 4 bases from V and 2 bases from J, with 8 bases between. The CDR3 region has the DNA TGCGCCAGCAGCACGGGGATCACAGATACGCAGTATTTT. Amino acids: CASSTGITDTQYF. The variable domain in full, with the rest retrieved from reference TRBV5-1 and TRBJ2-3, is KAGVTQTPRYLIKTRGQQVTLSCSPISGHRSVSWYQQTPGQGLQFLFEYFSETQRNKGNFPGRFSGRQFSNSRSEMNVSTLELGDSALYLCASSTGITDTQYFGPGTRLTVL.

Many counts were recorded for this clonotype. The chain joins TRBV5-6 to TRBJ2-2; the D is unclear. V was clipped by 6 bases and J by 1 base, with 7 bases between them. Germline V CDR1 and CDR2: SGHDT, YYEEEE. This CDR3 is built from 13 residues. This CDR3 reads CASTLQNTGELFF. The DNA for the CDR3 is TGTGCCAGCACCCTACAGAACACCGGGGAGCTGTTTTTT.

The CDR3 DNA is TGTGCCAGCAACCGAGCGGGAGGAGAAGATACGCAGTATTTT. This translates into CASNRAGGEDTQYF. The chain joins TRBV6-2 or TRBV6-3 to TRBJ2-3, with 9 bases fitting TRBD2. Germline V CDR1 and CDR2: MNHEY, SVGEGT. The CDR3 is made up of 14 amino acids. Losses at the gene ends were 7 bases for V and 5 bases for J; bases not matched to a gene: 7.

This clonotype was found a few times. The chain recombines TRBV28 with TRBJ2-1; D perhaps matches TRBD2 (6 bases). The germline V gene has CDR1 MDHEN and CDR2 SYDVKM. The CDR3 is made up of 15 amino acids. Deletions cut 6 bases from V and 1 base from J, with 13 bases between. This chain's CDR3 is CASSPVGGSYNEQFF. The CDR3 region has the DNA TGTGCCAGCAGCCCCGTGGGGGGATCCTACAATGAGCAGTTCTTC.

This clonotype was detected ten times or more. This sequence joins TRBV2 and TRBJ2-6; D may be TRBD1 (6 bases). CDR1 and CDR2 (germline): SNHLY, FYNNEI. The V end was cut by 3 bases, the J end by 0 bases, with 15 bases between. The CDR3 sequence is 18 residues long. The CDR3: CASSDQTGGRSGANVLTF. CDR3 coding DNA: TGTGCCAGCAGTGACCAGACAGGTGGCCGCTCTGGGGCCAACGTCCTGACTTTC.

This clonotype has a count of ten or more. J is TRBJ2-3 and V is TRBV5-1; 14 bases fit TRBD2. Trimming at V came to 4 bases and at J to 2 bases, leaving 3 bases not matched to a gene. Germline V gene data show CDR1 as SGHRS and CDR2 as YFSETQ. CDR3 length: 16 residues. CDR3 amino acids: CASSGTSGSNTDTQYF. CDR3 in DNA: TGCGCCAGCAGCGGGACTAGCGGGAGTAACACAGATACGCAGTATTTT.

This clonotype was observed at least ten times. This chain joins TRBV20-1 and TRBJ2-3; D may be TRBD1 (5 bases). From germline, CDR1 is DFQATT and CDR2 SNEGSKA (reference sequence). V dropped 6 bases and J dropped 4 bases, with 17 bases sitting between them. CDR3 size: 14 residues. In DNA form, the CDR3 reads TGCAGTGCCCTTGGGGCAGGGTGGCCAGATACGCAGTATTTT. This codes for CSALGAGWPDTQYF.

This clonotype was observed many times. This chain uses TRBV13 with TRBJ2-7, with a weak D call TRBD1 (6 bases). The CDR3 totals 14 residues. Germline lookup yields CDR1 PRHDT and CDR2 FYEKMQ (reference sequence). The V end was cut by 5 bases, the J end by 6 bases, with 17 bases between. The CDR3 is CASSRSRDIFEQYF. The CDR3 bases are TGTGCCAGCAGCCGGTCCCGGGACATTTTCGAGCAGTACTTC.

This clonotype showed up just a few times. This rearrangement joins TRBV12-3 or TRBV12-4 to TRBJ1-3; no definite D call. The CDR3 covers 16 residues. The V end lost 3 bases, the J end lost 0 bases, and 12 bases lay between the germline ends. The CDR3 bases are TGTGCCAGCAGTTTTTCTCGAAAGAACTCTGGAAACACCATATATTTT. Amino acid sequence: CASSFSRKNSGNTIYF.

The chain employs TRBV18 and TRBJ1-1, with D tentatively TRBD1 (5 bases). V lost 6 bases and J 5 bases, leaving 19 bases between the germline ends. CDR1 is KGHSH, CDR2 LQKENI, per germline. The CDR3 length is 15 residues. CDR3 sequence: CASSRYSTVGTEAFF. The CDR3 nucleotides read TGTGCCAGCTCCCGTTACTCGACAGTGGGGACTGAAGCTTTCTTT.

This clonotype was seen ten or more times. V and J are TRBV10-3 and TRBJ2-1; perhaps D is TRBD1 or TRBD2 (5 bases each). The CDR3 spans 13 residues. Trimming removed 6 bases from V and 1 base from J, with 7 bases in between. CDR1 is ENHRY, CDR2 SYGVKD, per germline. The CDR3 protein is CAISWGSYNEQFF. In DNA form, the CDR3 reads TGTGCCATCAGCTGGGGGTCCTACAATGAGCAGTTCTTC.

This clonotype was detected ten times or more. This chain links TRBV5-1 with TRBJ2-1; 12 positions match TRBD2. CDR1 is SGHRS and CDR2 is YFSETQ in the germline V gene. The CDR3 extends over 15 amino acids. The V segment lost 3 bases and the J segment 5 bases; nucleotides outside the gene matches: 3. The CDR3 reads CASSSGTSGHNEQFF. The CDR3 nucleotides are TGCGCCAGCAGCTCCGGGACTAGCGGGCACAATGAGCAGTTCTTC.

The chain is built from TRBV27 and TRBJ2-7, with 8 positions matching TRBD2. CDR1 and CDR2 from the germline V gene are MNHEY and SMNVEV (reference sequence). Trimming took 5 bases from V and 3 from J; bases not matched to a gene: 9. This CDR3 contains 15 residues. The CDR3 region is CASSRSRAGVYEQYF. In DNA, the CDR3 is TGTGCCAGCAGTCGATCGCGAGCGGGAGTCTACGAGCAGTACTTC.

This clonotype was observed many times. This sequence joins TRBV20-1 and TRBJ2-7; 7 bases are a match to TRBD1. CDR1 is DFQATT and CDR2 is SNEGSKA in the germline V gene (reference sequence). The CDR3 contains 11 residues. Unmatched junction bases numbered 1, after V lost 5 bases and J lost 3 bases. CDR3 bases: TGCAGTGCTCCAGGGGGCTACGAGCAGTACTTC. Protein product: CSAPGGYEQYF.

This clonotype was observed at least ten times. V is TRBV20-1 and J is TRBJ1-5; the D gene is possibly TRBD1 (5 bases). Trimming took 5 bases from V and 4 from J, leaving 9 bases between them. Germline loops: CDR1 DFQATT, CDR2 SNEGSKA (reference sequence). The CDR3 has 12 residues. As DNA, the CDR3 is TGCAGTGCTGAGACAGATAATCAGCCCCAGCATTTT. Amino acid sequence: CSAETDNQPQHF.

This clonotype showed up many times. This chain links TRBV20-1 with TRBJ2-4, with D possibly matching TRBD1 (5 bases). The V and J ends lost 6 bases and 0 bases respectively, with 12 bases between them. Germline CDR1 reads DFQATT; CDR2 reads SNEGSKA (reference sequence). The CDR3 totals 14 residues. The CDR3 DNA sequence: TGCAGTGCCACAGGCCCTTTAGCCAAAAACATTCAGTACTTC. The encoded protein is CSATGPLAKNIQYF.

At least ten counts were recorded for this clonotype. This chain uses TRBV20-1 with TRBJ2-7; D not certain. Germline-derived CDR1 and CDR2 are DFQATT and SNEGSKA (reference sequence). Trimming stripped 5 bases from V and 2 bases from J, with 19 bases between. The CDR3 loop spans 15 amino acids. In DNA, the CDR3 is TGCAGTGCTGGAGTTCCACGTGGGTCGACCTACGAGCAGTACTTC. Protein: CSAGVPRGSTYEQYF.